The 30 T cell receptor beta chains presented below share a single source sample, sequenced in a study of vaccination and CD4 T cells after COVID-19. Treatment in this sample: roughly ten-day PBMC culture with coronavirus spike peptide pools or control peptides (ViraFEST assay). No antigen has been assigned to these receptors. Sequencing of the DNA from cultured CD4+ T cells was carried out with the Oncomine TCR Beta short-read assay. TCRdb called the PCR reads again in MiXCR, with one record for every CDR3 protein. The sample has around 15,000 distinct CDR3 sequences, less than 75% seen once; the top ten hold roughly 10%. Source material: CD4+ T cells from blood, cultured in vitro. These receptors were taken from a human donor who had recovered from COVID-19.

The CDR3 bases are TGTGCCGGGACTTCCCTTTACGAGCAGTACTTC. It is translated as CAGTSLYEQYF. The rearrangement links TRBV30 to TRBJ2-7; possibly TRBD2 for D (6 bases). The germline V gene has CDR1 GTSNPN and CDR2 SVGIG (reference sequence). V lost 8 bases and J lost 4, with 12 bases in between. The length of the CDR3 is 11 residues.

CDR3 residues: CASSSGQGVNGYTF. The CDR3 DNA sequence: TGTGCCAGCTCATCAGGGCAAGGGGTGAATGGCTACACCTTC. The gene calls are TRBV18 and TRBJ1-2, with a weak D call TRBD1 (5 bases). Trimming cost V 5 bases and J 6 bases, with 16 bases left between them. The CDR3 runs to 14 residues. Germline V gene lookup returns CDR1 KGHSH and CDR2 LQKENI.

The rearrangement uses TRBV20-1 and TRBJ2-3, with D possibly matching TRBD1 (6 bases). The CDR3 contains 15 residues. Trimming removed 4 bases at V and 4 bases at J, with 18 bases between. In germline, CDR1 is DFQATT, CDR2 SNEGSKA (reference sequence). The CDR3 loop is CSATSNRENPDTQYF. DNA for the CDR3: TGCAGTGCTACGTCGAACAGGGAAAATCCAGATACGCAGTATTTT.

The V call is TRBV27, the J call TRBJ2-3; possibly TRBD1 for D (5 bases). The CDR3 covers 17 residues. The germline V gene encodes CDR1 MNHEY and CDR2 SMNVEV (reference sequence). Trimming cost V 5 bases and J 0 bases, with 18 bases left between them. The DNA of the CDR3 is TGTGCCAGCAGTCCCCGCCGGAGCCCAGGGAGCACAGATACGCAGTATTTT. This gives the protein CASSPRRSPGSTDTQYF.

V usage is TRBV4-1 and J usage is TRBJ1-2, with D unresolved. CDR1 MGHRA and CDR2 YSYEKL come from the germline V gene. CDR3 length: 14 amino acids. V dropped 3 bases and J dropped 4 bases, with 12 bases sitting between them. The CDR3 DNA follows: TGCGCCAGCAGCCAGCAGGAACTCAGCTATGGCTACACCTTC. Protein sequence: CASSQQELSYGYTF.

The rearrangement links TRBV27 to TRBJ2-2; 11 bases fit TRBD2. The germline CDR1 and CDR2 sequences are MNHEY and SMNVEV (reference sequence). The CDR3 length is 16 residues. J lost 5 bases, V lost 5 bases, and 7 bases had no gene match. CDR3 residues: CASSLSGRVWTGELFF. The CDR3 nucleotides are TGTGCCAGCAGTCTTAGCGGGAGGGTGTGGACCGGGGAGCTGTTTTTT.

The CDR3 nucleotides read TGTGCCAGCAGCTTCGGTGCGGGAGGGCTTCAAGAGACCCAGTACTTC. Translated, it gives CASSFGAGGLQETQYF. This rearrangement joins TRBV5-4 to TRBJ2-5; 9 nucleotides line up with TRBD2. This CDR3 is built from 16 residues. The V gene's germline CDR1 is SGHNT and CDR2 YYREEE (reference sequence). J was trimmed by 2 bases and V by 2 bases; bases with no gene match: 7.

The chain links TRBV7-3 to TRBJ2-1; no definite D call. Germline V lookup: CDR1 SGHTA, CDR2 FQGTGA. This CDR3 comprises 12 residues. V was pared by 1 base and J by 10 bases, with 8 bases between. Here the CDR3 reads CASSLNLGEQFF. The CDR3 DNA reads TGTGCCAGCAGCTTAAATCTCGGGGAGCAGTTCTTC.

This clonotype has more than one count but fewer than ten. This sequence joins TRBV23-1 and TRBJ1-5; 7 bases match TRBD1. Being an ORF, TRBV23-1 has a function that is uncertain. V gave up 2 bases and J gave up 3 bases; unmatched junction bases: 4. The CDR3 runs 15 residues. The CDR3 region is CASSQVGQHNQPQHF. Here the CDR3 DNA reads TGCGCCAGCAGTCAAGTGGGACAGCACAATCAGCCCCAGCATTTT.

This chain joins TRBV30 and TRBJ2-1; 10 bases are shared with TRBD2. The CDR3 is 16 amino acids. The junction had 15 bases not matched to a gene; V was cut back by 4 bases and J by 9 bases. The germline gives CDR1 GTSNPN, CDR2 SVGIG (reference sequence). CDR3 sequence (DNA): TGTGCCTGGAACGGGGGACTAGCGTCTGGGGGAAGTGAGCAGTTCTTC. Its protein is CAWNGGLASGGSEQFF.

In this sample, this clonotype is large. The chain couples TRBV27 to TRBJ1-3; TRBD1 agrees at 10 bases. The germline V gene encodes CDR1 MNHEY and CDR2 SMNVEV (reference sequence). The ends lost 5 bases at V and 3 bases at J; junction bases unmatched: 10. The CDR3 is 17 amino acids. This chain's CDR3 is CASSALRQGAGGNTIYF. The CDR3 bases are TGTGCCAGCAGTGCGCTCCGACAGGGGGCGGGTGGAAACACCATATATTTT.

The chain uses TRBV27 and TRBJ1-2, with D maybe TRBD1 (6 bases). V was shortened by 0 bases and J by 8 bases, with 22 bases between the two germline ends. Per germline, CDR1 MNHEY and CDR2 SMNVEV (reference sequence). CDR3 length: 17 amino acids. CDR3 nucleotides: TGTGCCAGCAGTTTATCGTACAGGGACTTATTTTTGGGAGGCTACACCTTC. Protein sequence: CASSLSYRDLFLGGYTF.

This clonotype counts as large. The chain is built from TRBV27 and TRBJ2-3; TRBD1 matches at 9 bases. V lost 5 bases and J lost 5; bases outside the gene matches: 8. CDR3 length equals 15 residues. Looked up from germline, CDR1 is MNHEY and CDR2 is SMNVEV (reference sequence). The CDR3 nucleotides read TGTGCCAGCAGTCATCAACAGGGGGCAGGAGATACGCAGTATTTT. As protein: CASSHQQGAGDTQYF.

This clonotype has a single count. Here the CDR3 reads CASSMAGGYQPQHF. DNA for the CDR3: TGTGCCAGTAGTATGGCGGGGGGGTATCAGCCCCAGCATTTT. V and J are TRBV19 and TRBJ1-5; D may be TRBD1 (5 bases). The CDR3 is 14 residues long. V lost 3 bases to trimming and J lost 5 bases, with 11 bases between them. Germline V gives CDR1 LNHDA, CDR2 SQIVND (reference sequence).

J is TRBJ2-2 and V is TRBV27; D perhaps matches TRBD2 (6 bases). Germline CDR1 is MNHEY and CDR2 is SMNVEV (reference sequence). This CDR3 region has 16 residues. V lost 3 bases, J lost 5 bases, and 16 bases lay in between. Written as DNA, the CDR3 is TGTGCCAGCAGTTTTGGGATCGGGAGAGGGACCGGGGAGCTGTTTTTT. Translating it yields CASSFGIGRGTGELFF.

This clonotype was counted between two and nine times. The chain's CDR3 is CASSFQTGAYNSPLHF. The CDR3 DNA reads TGTGCCAGCAGCTTCCAAACAGGGGCCTATAATTCACCCCTCCACTTT. The gene calls are TRBV28 and TRBJ1-6; TRBD1 matches at 7 bases. Germline CDR1 and CDR2: MDHEN and SYDVKM. This CDR3 contains 16 residues. V was pared by 6 bases and J by 2 bases, with 7 bases of the junction left unmatched.

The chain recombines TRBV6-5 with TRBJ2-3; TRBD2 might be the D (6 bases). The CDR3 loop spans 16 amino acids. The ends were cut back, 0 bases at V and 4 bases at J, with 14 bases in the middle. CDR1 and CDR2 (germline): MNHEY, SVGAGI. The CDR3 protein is CASSYSMGLSSDTQYF. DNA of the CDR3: TGTGCCAGCAGTTACTCGATGGGACTGAGCTCAGATACGCAGTATTTT.

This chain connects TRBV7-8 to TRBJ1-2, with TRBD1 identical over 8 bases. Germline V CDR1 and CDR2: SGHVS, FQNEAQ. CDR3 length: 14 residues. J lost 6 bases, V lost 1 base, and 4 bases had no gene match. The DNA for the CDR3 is TGTGCCAGCAGCTTAGGACGGACAGGGAATGGCTACACCTTC. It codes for CASSLGRTGNGYTF.

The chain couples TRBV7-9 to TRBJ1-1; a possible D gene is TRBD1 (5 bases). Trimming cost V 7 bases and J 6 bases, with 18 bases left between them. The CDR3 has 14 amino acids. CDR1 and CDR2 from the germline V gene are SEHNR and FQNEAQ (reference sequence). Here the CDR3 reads CASTMDGEQAEAFF. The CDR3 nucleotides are TGTGCCAGCACCATGGACGGTGAACAGGCTGAAGCTTTCTTT. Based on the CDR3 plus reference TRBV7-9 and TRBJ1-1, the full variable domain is DTGVSQNPRHKITKRGQNVTFRCDPISEHNRLYWYRQTLGQGPEFLTYFQNEAQLEKSRLLSDRFSAERPKGSFSTLEIQRTEQGDSAMYLCASTMDGEQAEAFFGQGTRLTVV.

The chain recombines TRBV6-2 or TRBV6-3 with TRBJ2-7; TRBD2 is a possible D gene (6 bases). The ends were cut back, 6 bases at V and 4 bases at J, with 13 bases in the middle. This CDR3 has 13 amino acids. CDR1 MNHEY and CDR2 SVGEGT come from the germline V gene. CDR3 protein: CASSPWRVYEQYF. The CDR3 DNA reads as TGTGCCAGCAGCCCATGGAGGGTGTACGAGCAGTACTTC.

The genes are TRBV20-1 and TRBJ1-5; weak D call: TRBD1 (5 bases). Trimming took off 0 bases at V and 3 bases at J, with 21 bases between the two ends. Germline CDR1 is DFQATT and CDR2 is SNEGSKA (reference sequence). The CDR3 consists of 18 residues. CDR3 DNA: TGCAGTGCTAGAGATACGGGAGGGCAGGGAGAGACCAATCAGCCCCAGCATTTT. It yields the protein CSARDTGGQGETNQPQHF.

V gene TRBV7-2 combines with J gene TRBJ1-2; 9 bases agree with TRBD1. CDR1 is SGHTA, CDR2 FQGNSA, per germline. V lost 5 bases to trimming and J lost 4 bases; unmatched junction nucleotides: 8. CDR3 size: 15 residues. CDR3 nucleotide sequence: TGTGCCAGCAGCAGCAACAGGGGGCCCGGCTATGGCTACACCTTC. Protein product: CASSSNRGPGYGYTF.

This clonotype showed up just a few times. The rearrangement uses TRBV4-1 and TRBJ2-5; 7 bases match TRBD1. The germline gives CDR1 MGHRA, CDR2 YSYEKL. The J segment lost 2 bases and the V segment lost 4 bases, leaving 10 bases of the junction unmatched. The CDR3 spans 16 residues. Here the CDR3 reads CASSLPRTGLQETQYF. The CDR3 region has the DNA TGCGCCAGCAGCCTTCCCAGGACAGGCTTACAAGAGACCCAGTACTTC.

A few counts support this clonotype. The CDR3 coding sequence is TGTGCCACCAGTCTACGCCGGGACATTTCTGAAGCTTTCTTT. This encodes CATSLRRDISEAFF. The chain employs TRBV15 and TRBJ1-1; TRBD1 might be the D (6 bases). The CDR3 contains 14 residues. V dropped 6 bases and J dropped 6 bases, with 17 bases sitting between them. CDR1 LNHNV and CDR2 YYDKDF come from the germline V gene (reference sequence).

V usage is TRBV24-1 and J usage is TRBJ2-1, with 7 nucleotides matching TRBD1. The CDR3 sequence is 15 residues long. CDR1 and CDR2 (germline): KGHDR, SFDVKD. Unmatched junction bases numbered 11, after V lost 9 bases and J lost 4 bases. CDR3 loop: CATGGYSRGYNEQFF. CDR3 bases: TGTGCCACCGGGGGATATAGCAGGGGGTACAATGAGCAGTTCTTC.

CDR3 nucleotides: TGTGCCAGCAGTTTTCGGGGGCTGGGATATACTGAAGCTTTCTTT. Translated, it gives CASSFRGLGYTEAFF. The chain recombines TRBV28 with TRBJ1-1, with D possibly TRBD1 on 6 matching bases. V was trimmed by 3 bases and J by 5 bases, leaving 16 bases between them. Germline V CDR1 and CDR2: MDHEN, SYDVKM. This CDR3 region has 15 residues.

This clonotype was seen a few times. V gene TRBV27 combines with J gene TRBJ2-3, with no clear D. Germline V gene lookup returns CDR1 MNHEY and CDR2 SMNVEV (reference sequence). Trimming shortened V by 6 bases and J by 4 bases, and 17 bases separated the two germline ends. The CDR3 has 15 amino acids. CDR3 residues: CASRPLVLAADTQYF. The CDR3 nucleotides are TGTGCCAGCAGACCCCTAGTACTCGCCGCAGATACGCAGTATTTT.

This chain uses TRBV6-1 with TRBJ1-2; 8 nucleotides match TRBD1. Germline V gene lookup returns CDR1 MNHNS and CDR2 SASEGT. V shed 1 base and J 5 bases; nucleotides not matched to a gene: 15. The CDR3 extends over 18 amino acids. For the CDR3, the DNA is TGTGCCAGCAGTGAAGTAGCCGGGACAGGTTTCCGGCTTTATGGCTACACCTTC. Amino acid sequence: CASSEVAGTGFRLYGYTF.

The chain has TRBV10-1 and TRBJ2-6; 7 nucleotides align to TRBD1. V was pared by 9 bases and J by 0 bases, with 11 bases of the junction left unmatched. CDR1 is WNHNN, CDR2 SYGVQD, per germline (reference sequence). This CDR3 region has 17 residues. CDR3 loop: CASKGAGQTSGANVLTF. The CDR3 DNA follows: TGCGCCAGTAAGGGGGCAGGACAAACCTCTGGGGCCAACGTCCTGACTTTC.

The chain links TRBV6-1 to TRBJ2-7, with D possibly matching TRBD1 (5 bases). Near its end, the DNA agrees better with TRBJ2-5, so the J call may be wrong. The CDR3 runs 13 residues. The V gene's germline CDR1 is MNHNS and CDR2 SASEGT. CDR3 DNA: TGTGCCAGCAGTCCAGGGCGGAAAGAGACCCAGTACTTC. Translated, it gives CASSPGRKETQYF.